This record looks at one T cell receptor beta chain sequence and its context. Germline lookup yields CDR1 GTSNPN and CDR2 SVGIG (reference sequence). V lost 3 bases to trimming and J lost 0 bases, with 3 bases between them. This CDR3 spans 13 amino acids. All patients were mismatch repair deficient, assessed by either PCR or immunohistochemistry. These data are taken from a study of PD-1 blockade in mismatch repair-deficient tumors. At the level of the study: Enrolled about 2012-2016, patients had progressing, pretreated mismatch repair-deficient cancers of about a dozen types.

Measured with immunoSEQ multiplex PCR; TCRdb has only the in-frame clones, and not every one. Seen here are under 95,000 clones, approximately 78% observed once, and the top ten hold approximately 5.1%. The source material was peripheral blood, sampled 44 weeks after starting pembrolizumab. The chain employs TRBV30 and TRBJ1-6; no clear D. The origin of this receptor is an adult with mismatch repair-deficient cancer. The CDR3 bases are TGTGCCTGGAGAAGCTCCTATAATTCACCCCTCCACTTT. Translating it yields CAWRSSYNSPLHF.